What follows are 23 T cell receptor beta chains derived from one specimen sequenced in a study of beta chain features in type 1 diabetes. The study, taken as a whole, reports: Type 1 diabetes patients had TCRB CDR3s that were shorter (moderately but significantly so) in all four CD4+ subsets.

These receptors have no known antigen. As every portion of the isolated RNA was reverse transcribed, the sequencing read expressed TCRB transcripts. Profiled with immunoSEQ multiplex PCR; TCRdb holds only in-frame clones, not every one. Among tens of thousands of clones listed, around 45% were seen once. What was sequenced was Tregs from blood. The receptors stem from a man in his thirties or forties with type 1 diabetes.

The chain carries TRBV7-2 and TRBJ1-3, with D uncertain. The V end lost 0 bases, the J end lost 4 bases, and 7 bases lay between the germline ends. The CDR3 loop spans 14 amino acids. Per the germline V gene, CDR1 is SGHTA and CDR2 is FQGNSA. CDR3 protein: CASSLATGGNTIYF. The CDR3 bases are TGTGCCAGCAGCTTAGCGACCGGGGGAAACACCATATATTTT.

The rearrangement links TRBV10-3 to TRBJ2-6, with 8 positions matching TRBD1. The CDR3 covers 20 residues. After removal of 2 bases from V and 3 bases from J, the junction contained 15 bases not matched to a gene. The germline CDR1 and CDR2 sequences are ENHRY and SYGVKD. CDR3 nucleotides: TGTGCCATCAGTGAGGTTTGGCAGGGGGCGACAGGTGGTGGGGCCAACGTCCTGACTTTC. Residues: CAISEVWQGATGGGANVLTF.

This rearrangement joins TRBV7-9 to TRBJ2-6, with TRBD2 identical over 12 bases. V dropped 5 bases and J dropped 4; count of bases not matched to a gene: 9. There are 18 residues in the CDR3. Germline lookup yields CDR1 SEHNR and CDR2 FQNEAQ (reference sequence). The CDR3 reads CASSLLAGGPWGANVLTF. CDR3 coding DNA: TGTGCCAGCAGCCTCCTAGCGGGAGGGCCGTGGGGGGCCAACGTCCTGACTTTC.

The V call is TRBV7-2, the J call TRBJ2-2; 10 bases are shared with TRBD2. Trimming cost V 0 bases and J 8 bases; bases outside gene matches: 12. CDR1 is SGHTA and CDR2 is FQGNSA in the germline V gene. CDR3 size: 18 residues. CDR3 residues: CASSLAPELAGVRGELFF. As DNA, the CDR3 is TGTGCCAGCAGCTTAGCGCCCGAGCTAGCGGGAGTACGAGGGGAGCTGTTTTTT.

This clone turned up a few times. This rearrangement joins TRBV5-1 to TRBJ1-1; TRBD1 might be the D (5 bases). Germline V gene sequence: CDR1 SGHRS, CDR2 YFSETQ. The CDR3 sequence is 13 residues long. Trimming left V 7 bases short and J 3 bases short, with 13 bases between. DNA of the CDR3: TGCGCCAGCGACGAAGGGGCGCACACTGAAGCTTTCTTT. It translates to CASDEGAHTEAFF. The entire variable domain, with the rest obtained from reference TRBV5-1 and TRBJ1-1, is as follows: KAGVTQTPRYLIKTRGQQVTLSCSPISGHRSVSWYQQTPGQGLQFLFEYFSETQRNKGNFPGRFSGRQFSNSRSEMNVSTLELGDSALYLCASDEGAHTEAFFGQGTRLTVV.

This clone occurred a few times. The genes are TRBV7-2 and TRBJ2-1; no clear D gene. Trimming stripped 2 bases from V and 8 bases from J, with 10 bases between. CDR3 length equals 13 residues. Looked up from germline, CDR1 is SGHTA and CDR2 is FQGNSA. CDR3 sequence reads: CASSLRGGDEQFF. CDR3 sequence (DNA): TGTGCCAGCAGCTTAAGAGGTGGCGATGAGCAGTTCTTC.

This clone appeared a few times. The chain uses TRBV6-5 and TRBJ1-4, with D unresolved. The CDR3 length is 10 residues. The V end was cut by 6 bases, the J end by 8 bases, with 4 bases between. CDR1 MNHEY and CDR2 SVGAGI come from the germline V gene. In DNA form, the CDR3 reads TGTGCCAGCAGGGGCGAAAAACTGTTTTTT. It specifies CASRGEKLFF.

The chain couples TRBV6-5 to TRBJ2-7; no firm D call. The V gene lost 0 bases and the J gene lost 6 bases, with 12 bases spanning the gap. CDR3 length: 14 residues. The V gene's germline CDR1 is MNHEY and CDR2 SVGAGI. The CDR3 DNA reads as TGTGCCAGCAGTTACTCCCCCCTCCGGGTCGAGCAGTACTTC. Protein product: CASSYSPLRVEQYF.

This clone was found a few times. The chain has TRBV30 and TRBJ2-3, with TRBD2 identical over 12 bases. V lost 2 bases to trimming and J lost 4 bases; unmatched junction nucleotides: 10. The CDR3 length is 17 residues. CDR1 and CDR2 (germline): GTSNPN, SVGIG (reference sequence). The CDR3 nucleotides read TGTGCCTGGAGTCTCCTAGCGGGGGGGGTTCGAGCAGATACGCAGTATTTT. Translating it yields CAWSLLAGGVRADTQYF. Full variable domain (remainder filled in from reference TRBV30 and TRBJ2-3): SQTIHQWPATLVQPVGSPLSLECTVEGTSNPNLYWYRQAAGRGLQLLFYSVGIGQISSEVPQNLSASRPQDRQFILSSKKLLLSDSGFYLCAWSLLAGGVRADTQYFGPGTRLTVL.

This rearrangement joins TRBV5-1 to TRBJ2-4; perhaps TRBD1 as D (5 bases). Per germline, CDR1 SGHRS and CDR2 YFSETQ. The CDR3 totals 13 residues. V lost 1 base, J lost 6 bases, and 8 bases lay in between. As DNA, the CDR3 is TGCGCCAGCAGCTTGAGTCAGGGAAACATTCAGTACTTC. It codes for CASSLSQGNIQYF.

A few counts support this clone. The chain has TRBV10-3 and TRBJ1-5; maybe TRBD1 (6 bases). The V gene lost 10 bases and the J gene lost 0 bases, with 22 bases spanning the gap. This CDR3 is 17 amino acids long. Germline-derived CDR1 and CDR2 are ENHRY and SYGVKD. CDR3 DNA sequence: TGTGCCACTCGAGCGGGGGCTGATACGGTTAGCAATCAGCCCCAGCATTTT. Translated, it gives CATRAGADTVSNQPQHF.

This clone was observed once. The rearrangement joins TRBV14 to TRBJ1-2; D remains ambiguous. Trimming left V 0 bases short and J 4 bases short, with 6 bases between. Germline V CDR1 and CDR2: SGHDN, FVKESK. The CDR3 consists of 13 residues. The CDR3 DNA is TGTGCCAGCAGCCAAGATACAGCCTATGGCTACACCTTC. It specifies CASSQDTAYGYTF. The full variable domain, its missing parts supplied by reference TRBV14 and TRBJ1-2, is EAGVTQFPSHSVIEKGQTVTLRCDPISGHDNLYWYRRVMGKEIKFLLHFVKESKQDESGMPNNRFLAERTGGTYSTLKVQPAELEDSGVYFCASSQDTAYGYTFGSGTRLTVV.

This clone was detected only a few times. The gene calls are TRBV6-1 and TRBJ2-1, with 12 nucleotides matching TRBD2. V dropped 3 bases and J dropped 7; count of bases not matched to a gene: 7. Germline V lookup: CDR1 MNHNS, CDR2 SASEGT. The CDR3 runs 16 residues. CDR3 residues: CASSDQLAGGRNEQFF. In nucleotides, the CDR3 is TGTGCCAGCAGTGACCAACTAGCGGGAGGTAGAAATGAGCAGTTCTTC.

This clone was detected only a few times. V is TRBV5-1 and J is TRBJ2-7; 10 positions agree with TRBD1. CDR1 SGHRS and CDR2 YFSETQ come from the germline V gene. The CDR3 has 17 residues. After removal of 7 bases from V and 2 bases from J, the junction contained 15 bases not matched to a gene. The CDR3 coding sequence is TGCGCCAGCTGCAGAGATCCCGGGACAGGGGAAGCCTACGAGCAGTACTTC. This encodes CASCRDPGTGEAYEQYF.

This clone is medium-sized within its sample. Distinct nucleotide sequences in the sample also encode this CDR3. Here the CDR3 DNA reads TGTGCCAGCAGCCGTGGGACTAGCGGAGCCTCTAGCACAGATACGCAGTATTTT. Protein: CASSRGTSGASSTDTQYF. This sequence joins TRBV28 and TRBJ2-3; TRBD2 agrees at 11 bases. Per germline, CDR1 MDHEN and CDR2 SYDVKM. CDR3 size: 18 residues. The V gene end was trimmed by 6 bases and the J gene end by 0 bases; junction bases not matched to a gene: 11. Variable domain in full (rest from reference TRBV28 and TRBJ2-3): DVKVTQSSRYLVKRTGEKVFLECVQDMDHENMFWYRQDPGLGLRLIYFSYDVKMKEKGDIPEGYSVSREKKERFSLILESASTNQTSMYLCASSRGTSGASSTDTQYFGPGTRLTVL.

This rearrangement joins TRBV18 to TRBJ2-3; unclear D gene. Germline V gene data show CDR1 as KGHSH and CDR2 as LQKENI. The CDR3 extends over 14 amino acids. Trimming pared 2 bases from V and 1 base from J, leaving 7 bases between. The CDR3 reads CASSPAERTDTQYF. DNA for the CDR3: TGTGCCAGCTCACCAGCGGAGCGCACAGATACGCAGTATTTT.

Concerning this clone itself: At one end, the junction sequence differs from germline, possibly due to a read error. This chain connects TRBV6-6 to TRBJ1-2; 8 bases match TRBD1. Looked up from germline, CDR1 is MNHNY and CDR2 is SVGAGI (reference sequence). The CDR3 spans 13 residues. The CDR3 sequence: CAISSGQGNGYTF. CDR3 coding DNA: TGTGCCATCAGTTCAGGACAGGGAAATGGCTACACCTTC.

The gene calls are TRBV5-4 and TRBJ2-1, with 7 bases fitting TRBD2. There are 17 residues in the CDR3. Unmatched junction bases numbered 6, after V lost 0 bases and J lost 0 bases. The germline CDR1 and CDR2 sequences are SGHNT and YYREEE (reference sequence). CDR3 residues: CASSLGPGGHSYNEQFF. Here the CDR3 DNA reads TGTGCCAGCAGCTTGGGACCGGGAGGCCACTCCTACAATGAGCAGTTCTTC.

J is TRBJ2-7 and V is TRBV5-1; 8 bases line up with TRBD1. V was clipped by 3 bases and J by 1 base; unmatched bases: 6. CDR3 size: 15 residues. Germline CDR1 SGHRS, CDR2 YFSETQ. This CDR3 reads CASSWGQVRSYEQYF. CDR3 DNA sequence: TGCGCCAGCAGCTGGGGACAGGTTCGATCCTACGAGCAGTACTTC. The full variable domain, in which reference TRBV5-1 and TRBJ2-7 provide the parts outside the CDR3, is KAGVTQTPRYLIKTRGQQVTLSCSPISGHRSVSWYQQTPGQGLQFLFEYFSETQRNKGNFPGRFSGRQFSNSRSEMNVSTLELGDSALYLCASSWGQVRSYEQYFGPGTRLTVT.

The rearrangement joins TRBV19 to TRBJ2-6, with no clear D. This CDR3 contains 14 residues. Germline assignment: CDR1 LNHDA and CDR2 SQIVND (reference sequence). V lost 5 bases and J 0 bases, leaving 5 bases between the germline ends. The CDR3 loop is CASSLGSGANVLTF. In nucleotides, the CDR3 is TGTGCCAGTAGTCTCGGCTCTGGGGCCAACGTCCTGACTTTC. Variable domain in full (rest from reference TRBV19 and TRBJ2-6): DGGITQSPKYLFRKEGQNVTLSCEQNLNHDAMYWYRQDPGQGLRLIYYSQIVNDFQKGDIAEGYSVSREKKESFPLTVTSAQKNPTAFYLCASSLGSGANVLTFGAGSRLTVL.

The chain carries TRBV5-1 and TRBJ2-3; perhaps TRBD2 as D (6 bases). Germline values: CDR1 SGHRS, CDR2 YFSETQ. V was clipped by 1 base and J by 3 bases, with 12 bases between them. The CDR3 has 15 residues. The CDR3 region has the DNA TGCGCCAGCAGCTTGAGGACGGGAGAGACAGATACGCAGTATTTT. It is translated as CASSLRTGETDTQYF.

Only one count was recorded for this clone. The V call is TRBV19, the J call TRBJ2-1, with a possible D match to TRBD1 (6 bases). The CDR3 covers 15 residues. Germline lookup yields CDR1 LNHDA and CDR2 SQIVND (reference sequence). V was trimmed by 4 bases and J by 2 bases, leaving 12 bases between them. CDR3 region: CASSKQGFAYNEQFF. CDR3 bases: TGTGCCAGTAGTAAACAGGGTTTTGCCTACAATGAGCAGTTCTTC.

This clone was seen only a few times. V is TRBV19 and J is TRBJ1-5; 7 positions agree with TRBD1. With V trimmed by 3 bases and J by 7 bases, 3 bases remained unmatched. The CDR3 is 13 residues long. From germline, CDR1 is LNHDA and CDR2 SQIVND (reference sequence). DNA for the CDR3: TGTGCCAGTAGTATTAGACAGGGCCAGCCCCAGCATTTT. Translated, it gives CASSIRQGQPQHF.